A single sample gave rise to the 20 T cell receptor beta chains below, sequenced in a study of T cells after posttransplantation cyclophosphamide. Busulfan-fludarabine conditioning, marrow transplant, and cyclophosphamide on days +3 and +4 were administered. Generated by immunoSEQ multiplex PCR, the TCRdb table keeps only in-frame clones and is missing some. The sample yields several thousand clones, around 80% seen once. This specimen was CD8+ T cells sorted from PBMCs, taken approximately 1,500 days after allogeneic stem cell transplant with posttransplant cyclophosphamide. These receptors all come from a female patient aged 50-59 years who received an allogeneic stem cell transplant from a related donor, was CMV-positive, and had no GVHD. Some T cells may be graft donor cells.

This clone is termed large. The rearrangement uses TRBV19 and TRBJ1-5; no definite D call. This CDR3 comprises 10 residues. CDR1 is LNHDA, CDR2 SQIVND, per germline (reference sequence). Trimming took off 7 bases at V and 7 bases at J, with 5 bases between the two ends. CDR3 DNA sequence: TGTGCCAGTACTCCGCAGCCCCAGCATTTT. It codes for CASTPQPQHF.

V gene TRBV27 combines with J gene TRBJ2-7; D is possibly TRBD1 (5 bases). The germline gives CDR1 MNHEY, CDR2 SMNVEV (reference sequence). The V gene lost 8 bases and the J gene lost 2 bases, with 13 bases spanning the gap. The CDR3 contains 13 residues. The CDR3 here is CASFGAGTYEQYF. Written as DNA, the CDR3 is TGTGCCAGCTTCGGCGCAGGGACCTACGAGCAGTACTTC.

The chain combines TRBV7-3 with TRBJ2-3; 8 positions match TRBD2. The CDR3 spans 16 residues. Trimming cost V 0 bases and J 2 bases; bases outside gene matches: 4. Germline assignment: CDR1 SGHTA and CDR2 FQGTGA. CDR3 sequence: CASSLTGGGITDTQYF. The DNA of the CDR3 is TGTGCCAGCAGCTTAACGGGCGGGGGGATCACAGATACGCAGTATTTT.

The chain uses TRBV29-1 and TRBJ2-2; no clear D. CDR3 size: 13 residues. Germline CDR1 SQVTM, CDR2 ANQGSEA. The V end was cut by 3 bases, the J end by 5 bases, with 10 bases between. CDR3 loop: CSVDNFRTGELFF. The CDR3 coding sequence is TGCAGCGTTGACAATTTTAGAACCGGGGAGCTGTTTTTT.

The chain employs TRBV9 and TRBJ2-5; maybe TRBD1 (5 bases). CDR1 and CDR2 (germline): SGDLS, YYNGEE. The CDR3 is 14 amino acids. Trimming removed 3 bases at V and 1 base at J, with 10 bases between. In DNA, the CDR3 is TGTGCCAGCAGCGATAATAGGGGCCAAGAGACCCAGTACTTC. Residues: CASSDNRGQETQYF.

The rearrangement links TRBV19 to TRBJ2-7; a weak D match, TRBD2 (6 bases). In germline, CDR1 is LNHDA, CDR2 SQIVND (reference sequence). The CDR3 is 13 residues long. The V end lost 8 bases, the J end lost 4 bases, and 15 bases lay between the germline ends. The CDR3, as DNA: TGTGCCAGTTCGGACGGGGGTGGTTACGAGCAGTACTTC. It yields the protein CASSDGGGYEQYF.

This clone has only a few counts. The CDR3 spells CASIAGVGAEAFF. As DNA, the CDR3 is TGTGCCAGCATCGCAGGGGTTGGGGCTGAAGCTTTCTTT. The rearrangement uses TRBV6-6 and TRBJ1-1; weak D call: TRBD1 (6 bases). CDR3 size: 13 residues. V dropped 7 bases and J dropped 6 bases, with 15 bases sitting between them. Germline V gene data show CDR1 as MNHNY and CDR2 as SVGAGI (reference sequence).

The chain recombines TRBV27 with TRBJ2-5; D possibly corresponds to TRBD2 (5 bases). The end of the DNA is better explained by TRBJ2-7, so the J call may be wrong. CDR1 and CDR2 (germline): MNHEY, SMNVEV (reference sequence). This CDR3 comprises 15 residues. The CDR3 reads CASSLSGSEVYEQYF. As DNA, the CDR3 is TGTGCCAGCAGTTTATCAGGGTCGGAGGTCTACGAGCAGTACTTC.

The V gene is TRBV5-4, the J gene TRBJ1-1, with D maybe TRBD1 (5 bases). This CDR3 has 14 residues. Trimming took off 0 bases at V and 3 bases at J, with 9 bases between the two ends. Germline V lookup: CDR1 SGHNT, CDR2 YYREEE (reference sequence). CDR3 bases: TGTGCCAGCAGCTTGGGCAACAGGCACACTGAAGCTTTCTTT. Amino acids: CASSLGNRHTEAFF.

The V call is TRBV7-6, the J call TRBJ2-2; 8 bases fit TRBD2. The length of the CDR3 is 17 residues. CDR1 and CDR2 from the germline V gene are SGHVS and FNYEAQ. V lost 2 bases and J lost 3; bases outside the gene matches: 8. The CDR3 sequence is CASSLPQREPDTGELFF. As DNA, the CDR3 is TGTGCCAGCAGCTTACCCCAGCGGGAGCCTGACACCGGGGAGCTGTTTTTT.

The chain recombines TRBV27 with TRBJ2-3; perhaps TRBD1 as D (5 bases). The CDR3 length is 16 residues. V lost 3 bases to trimming and J lost 2 bases, with 15 bases between them. Germline V gene lookup returns CDR1 MNHEY and CDR2 SMNVEV (reference sequence). In DNA, the CDR3 is TGTGCCAGCAGTTTTCTCCATAGGGGCTTCACAGATACGCAGTATTTT. This codes for CASSFLHRGFTDTQYF.

This clone was found a few times. The chain links TRBV29-1 to TRBJ1-2; D gene unclear. In germline, CDR1 is SQVTM, CDR2 ANQGSEA. The CDR3 contains 13 residues. The ends were cut back, 5 bases at V and 7 bases at J, with 17 bases in the middle. The CDR3 sequence: CSVRDTFKAGYTF. The CDR3, as DNA: TGCAGCGTTAGAGACACCTTTAAGGCTGGCTACACCTTC.

V and J are TRBV4-1 and TRBJ2-1, with 10 positions matching TRBD2. The CDR3 consists of 15 residues. V dropped 1 base and J dropped 8; count of bases not matched to a gene: 5. Looked up from germline, CDR1 is MGHRA and CDR2 is YSYEKL. CDR3 loop: CASSQVSGLAYEQFF. CDR3 sequence (DNA): TGCGCCAGCAGCCAAGTTTCGGGACTAGCGTATGAGCAGTTCTTC.

V gene TRBV7-9 combines with J gene TRBJ1-1, with D tentatively TRBD1 (6 bases). The V end lost 0 bases, the J end lost 7 bases, and 12 bases lay between the germline ends. Germline V gene data show CDR1 as SEHNR and CDR2 as FQNEAQ (reference sequence). CDR3 length equals 14 residues. DNA for the CDR3: TGTGCCAGCAGCTTAGCGGGTGGGGGCAGTGAAGCTTTCTTT. Its translation: CASSLAGGGSEAFF. Variable domain in full (rest from reference TRBV7-9 and TRBJ1-1): DTGVSQNPRHKITKRGQNVTFRCDPISEHNRLYWYRQTLGQGPEFLTYFQNEAQLEKSRLLSDRFSAERPKGSFSTLEIQRTEQGDSAMYLCASSLAGGGSEAFFGQGTRLTVV.

This rearrangement joins TRBV15 to TRBJ2-7; D is ambiguous. The germline V and J ends were trimmed by 9 bases and 3 bases, with 24 bases remaining between them. Germline assignment: CDR1 LNHNV and CDR2 YYDKDF (reference sequence). This CDR3 contains 16 residues. The chain's CDR3 is CATGGPGSLASYEQYF. CDR3 nucleotide sequence: TGTGCCACGGGTGGCCCCGGTTCGCTCGCTAGCTACGAGCAGTACTTC.

CDR3 bases: TGTGCCAGCAGCGCCGGACTAGCGGGAGAAAGGTCCTACGAGCAGTACTTC. Translated, it gives CASSAGLAGERSYEQYF. The chain joins TRBV5-4 to TRBJ2-7, with 13 bases aligning to TRBD2. The CDR3 runs to 17 residues. Germline CDR1 is SGHNT and CDR2 is YYREEE (reference sequence). V trimming: 4 bases; J trimming: 1 base; junction bases outside the gene matches: 8.

With regard to this clone: A far bigger clonotype differs at one base, so this is likely a read error. The chain couples TRBV5-1 to TRBJ2-2, with D maybe TRBD1 (6 bases). Germline V lookup: CDR1 SGHRS, CDR2 YFSETQ. V was shortened by 4 bases and J by 3 bases, with 13 bases between the two germline ends. This CDR3 contains 15 residues. The CDR3 is CASSLAGDHTGELFF. CDR3 sequence (DNA): TGCGCCAGCAGCCTGGCAGGGGATCACACCGGGGAGCTGTTTTTT.

This sequence joins TRBV30 and TRBJ1-1; no reliable D call. The CDR3 contains 11 residues. V dropped 5 bases and J dropped 5 bases, with 9 bases sitting between them. In germline, CDR1 is GTSNPN, CDR2 SVGIG (reference sequence). The CDR3 DNA sequence: TGTGCCTGGGGATGGAGGACTGAAGCTTTCTTT. Its translation is CAWGWRTEAFF.

This clone was recorded a few times. This chain connects TRBV5-5 to TRBJ2-2, with D uncertain. Germline V gene lookup returns CDR1 SGHKS and CDR2 YYEKEE (reference sequence). This CDR3 is 12 amino acids long. Trimming shortened V by 4 bases and J by 7 bases, and 8 bases separated the two germline ends. The CDR3 spells CASSVAFGELFF. For the CDR3, the DNA is TGTGCCAGCAGCGTAGCCTTCGGGGAGCTGTTTTTT.

The rearrangement uses TRBV7-9 and TRBJ2-7; 8 bases map to TRBD2. The CDR3 is made up of 16 amino acids. The V gene end was trimmed by 3 bases and the J gene end by 3 bases; junction bases not matched to a gene: 10. In germline, CDR1 is SEHNR, CDR2 FQNEAQ (reference sequence). This CDR3 reads CASSFGAGASVYEQYF. The CDR3 bases are TGTGCCAGCAGCTTCGGAGCGGGAGCTTCAGTCTACGAGCAGTACTTC.